The 6 T cell receptor beta chains below were found in one sample sequenced in a study of T cells in Graves' hyperthyroidism and ophthalmopathy (dated by TCRdb to about 2019). The protocol used for the library was multiplex PCR. TCRdb records Illumina HiSeq 2000 as the sequencer. TCR beta CDR3 regions were amplified from RNA transcripts. A first-round RT-PCR of the TCR CDR3 used the HTBI primer set with the Qiagen OneStep RT-PCR kit. TCRdb handled the public reads itself, with Q25 trimming in fastp and clone calling in MiXCR, and kept productive beta chains. Each entry is one CDR3 protein sequence, shown with its most common DNA and genes. The sample profile shows hundreds of thousands of distinct CDR3 sequences; 12% to 15% of them were found once. Roughly 10% of the sample rests with the top ten. The sequencing input was blood. All receptors derive from a woman under 30 with Graves' hyperthyroidism.

This clonotype was seen ten or more times. V and J are TRBV6-2 or TRBV6-3 and TRBJ2-5, with TRBD1 identical over 7 bases. Germline V gene sequence: CDR1 MNHEY, CDR2 SVGEGT. The V gene end was trimmed by 2 bases and the J gene end by 1 base; junction bases not matched to a gene: 4. This CDR3 contains 15 residues. The CDR3 here is CASSYVTGPQETQYF. For the CDR3, the DNA is TGTGCCAGCAGTTACGTGACAGGGCCCCAAGAGACCCAGTACTTC.

The chain carries TRBV2 and TRBJ2-4; a weak D match, TRBD2 (6 bases). The germline V and J ends were trimmed by 6 bases and 6 bases, with 15 bases remaining between them. Germline CDR1 and CDR2: SNHLY and FYNNEI. The CDR3 runs to 14 residues. This CDR3 reads CASRGSSARNIQYF. In DNA form, the CDR3 reads TGTGCCAGCAGGGGATCTAGCGCCCGAAACATTCAGTACTTC. Combining the CDR3 with reference TRBV2 and TRBJ2-4 gives the whole variable domain EPEVTQTPSHQVTQMGQEVILRCVPISNHLYFYWYRQILGQKVEFLVSFYNNEISEKSEIFDDQFSVERPDGSNFTLKIRSTKLEDSAMYFCASRGSSARNIQYFGAGTRLSVL.

This clonotype was counted only a few times. The CDR3 DNA reads TGTGCCAGCAGCTTAAGCTGGGGGGATGAGCAGTTCTTC. Protein product: CASSLSWGDEQFF. V and J are TRBV7-3 and TRBJ2-1; D is perhaps TRBD2 (6 bases). The germline CDR1 and CDR2 sequences are SGHTA and FQGTGA. With 1 base removed from V and 8 bases from J, the gap between germline ends came to 9 bases. This CDR3 comprises 13 residues.

Worth noting for this clonotype: This may be a read error, as it is one base from a much larger clone. J is TRBJ1-5 and V is TRBV2; D call uncertain. Trimming removed 3 bases at V and 9 bases at J, with 15 bases between. CDR3 length: 14 amino acids. Germline loops: CDR1 SNHLY, CDR2 FYNNEI. Here the CDR3 reads CASSDILGGRPQHF. The DNA for the CDR3 is TGTGCCAGCAGTGACATACTCGGAGGTCGGCCCCAGCATTTT.

The genes are TRBV7-3 and TRBJ1-5, with a tentative D call TRBD1 (5 bases). From germline, CDR1 is SGHTA and CDR2 FQGTGA. CDR3 size: 16 residues. V lost 5 bases to trimming and J lost 2 bases, with 16 bases between them. CDR3 sequence reads: CASSRQGAAGNQPQHF. CDR3 DNA sequence: TGTGCCAGCAGCAGACAAGGGGCCGCGGGCAATCAGCCCCAGCATTTT.

CDR3 region: CSSASGSVHEQFF. The CDR3 DNA reads as TGCAGCTCCGCTAGCGGGAGTGTTCATGAGCAGTTCTTC. The V call is TRBV29-1, the J call TRBJ2-1; 10 bases align to TRBD2. The CDR3 extends over 13 amino acids. Per germline, CDR1 SQVTM and CDR2 ANQGSEA. J was trimmed by 8 bases and V by 8 bases; bases with no gene match: 9.